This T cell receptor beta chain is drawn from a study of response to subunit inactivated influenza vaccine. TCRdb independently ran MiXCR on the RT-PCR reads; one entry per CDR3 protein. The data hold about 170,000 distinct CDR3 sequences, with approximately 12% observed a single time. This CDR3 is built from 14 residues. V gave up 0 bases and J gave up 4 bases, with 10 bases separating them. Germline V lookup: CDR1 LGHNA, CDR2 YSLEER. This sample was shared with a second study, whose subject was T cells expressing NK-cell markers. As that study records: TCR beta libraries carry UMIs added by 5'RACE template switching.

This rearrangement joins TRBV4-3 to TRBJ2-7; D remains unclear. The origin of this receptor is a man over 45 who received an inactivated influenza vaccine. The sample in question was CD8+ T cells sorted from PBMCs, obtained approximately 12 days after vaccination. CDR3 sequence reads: CASSQDVIVYEQYF. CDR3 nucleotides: TGCGCCAGCAGCCAAGATGTTATAGTATACGAGCAGTACTTC.